This TCR beta chain was captured by sequencing in a study of neoadjuvant nivolumab and ipilimumab in lung cancer. Germline CDR1 is SNHLY and CDR2 is FYNNEI. The CDR3 spans 15 residues. Trimming cost V 3 bases and J 4 bases; bases outside gene matches: 0. The data were produced by immunoSEQ multiplex PCR, yet TCRdb's version contains in-frame clones alone and is incomplete. The table lists over a thousand clones, approximately 80% of them singletons. Study-wide points: Pathologic regression was not significantly tied to TCR clonality.

With respect to this clone: What it binds is unknown.

The TCR originated in an adult with non-small cell lung cancer. The input for sequencing was tumor tissue, taken before neoadjuvant nivolumab, alone or with ipilimumab. The chain employs TRBV2 and TRBJ2-1; 13 bases line up with TRBD2. The CDR3 region has the DNA TGTGCCAGCAGTGAGGGACTAGCGGGATACAATGAGCAGTTCTTC. It is translated as CASSEGLAGYNEQFF.